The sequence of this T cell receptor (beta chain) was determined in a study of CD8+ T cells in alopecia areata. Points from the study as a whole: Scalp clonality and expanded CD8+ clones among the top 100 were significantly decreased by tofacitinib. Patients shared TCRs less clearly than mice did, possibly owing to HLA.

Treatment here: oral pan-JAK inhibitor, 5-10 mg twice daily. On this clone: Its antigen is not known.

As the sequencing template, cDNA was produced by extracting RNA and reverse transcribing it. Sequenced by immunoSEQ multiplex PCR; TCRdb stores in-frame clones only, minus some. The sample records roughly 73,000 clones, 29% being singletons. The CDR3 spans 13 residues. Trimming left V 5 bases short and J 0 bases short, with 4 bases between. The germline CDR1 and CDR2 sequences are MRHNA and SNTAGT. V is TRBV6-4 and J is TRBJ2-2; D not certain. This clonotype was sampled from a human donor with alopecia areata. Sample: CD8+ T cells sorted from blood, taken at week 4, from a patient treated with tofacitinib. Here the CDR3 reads CASSSSNTGELFF. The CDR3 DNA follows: TGTGCCAGCAGTTCCTCGAACACCGGGGAGCTGTTTTTT.